Listed below are T cell receptor beta chains from one sample, sequenced in a study of cytomegalovirus exposure and HLA in healthy donors. TCRdb keeps only in-frame clones here, not all; method: immunoSEQ multiplex PCR. The profile shows 140,000 or so clones, roughly 85% of them singletons. The sequencing input was PBMCs. Source of these receptors: a woman aged 25 to 45 in good health and CMV-seronegative. Each CDR3 is given with its conserved first and last residue. A D gene is named only where the DNA matches it firmly. Not all rows give a size; the values are once, few, many and, for expanded clones, a class.

V	size	D	J	CDR3	DNA
TRBV6-5	medium-sized	TRBD1	TRBJ2-2	CASSSDRGLAGELFF	TGTGCCAGCAGTTCGGACAGGGGGCTCGCCGGGGAGCTGTTTTTT
TRBV19	.	.	TRBJ1-3	CASSIPSGNTIYF	TGTGCCAGTAGTATACCTTCTGGAAACACCATATATTTT
TRBV10-3	.	TRBD1	TRBJ1-1	CAITSGGMRDTEAFF	TGTGCCATCACGTCAGGGGGCATGCGGGACACTGAAGCTTTCTTT
TRBV5-5	.	.	TRBJ1-1	CASSFQTRFMNTEAFF	TGTGCCAGCAGCTTTCAGACTAGATTCATGAACACTGAAGCTTTCTTT
TRBV15	.	.	TRBJ1-5	CATSRDRENHSNQPQHF	TGTGCCACCAGCAGAGATCGAGAAAACCACTCCAATCAGCCCCAGCATTTT
TRBV27	.	TRBD2	TRBJ2-3	CASSRRLAGEIRTDTQYF	TGTGCCAGCAGCCGAAGACTAGCGGGGGAGATCAGAACAGATACGCAGTATTTT
TRBV18	.	.	TRBJ1-1	CASSQMGERRAFF	TGTGCCAGCTCGCAGATGGGAGAAAGAAGGGCTTTCTTT
TRBV27	.	TRBD1	TRBJ1-2	CASSTGGSYGYTF	TGTGCCAGCAGCACAGGGGGATCCTATGGCTACACCTTC
TRBV27	.	TRBD1	TRBJ1-2	CASSSNRGLVSGYTF	TGTGCCAGCAGTTCCAACAGGGGGCTCGTAAGCGGCTACACCTTC
TRBV6-6	.	.	TRBJ2-7	CASRDGGGPSYEQYF	TGTGCCAGCAGAGACGGGGGTGGCCCTTCCTACGAGCAGTACTTC
TRBV19	.	.	TRBJ1-4	CATQPGISEKLFF	TGTGCCACCCAACCGGGGATAAGTGAAAAACTGTTTTTT
TRBV14	.	.	TRBJ2-2	CASSQDWWQNTGELFF	TGTGCCAGCAGCCAAGATTGGTGGCAGAACACCGGGGAGCTGTTTTTT
TRBV6-5	.	.	TRBJ1-1	CASLPLRRNTEAFF	TGTGCCAGCTTACCCCTTCGGAGGAACACTGAAGCTTTCTTT
TRBV6-6	few	.	TRBJ1-4	CASSLQGKLFF	TGTGCCAGCAGTTTACAGGGAAAACTGTTTTTT
TRBV11-2	once	TRBD2	TRBJ2-7	CASSKGLAGAYEQYF	TGTGCCAGCAGCAAAGGACTAGCGGGGGCATACGAGCAGTACTTC
TRBV19	.	.	TRBJ1-5	CASSIQGGQPQHF	TGTGCCAGTAGTATTCAGGGTGGTCAGCCCCAGCATTTT
TRBV5-3	.	.	TRBJ1-2	CDDRTTNYGYTF	TGTGATGACAGGACAACTAACTATGGCTACACCTTC
TRBV14	.	.	TRBJ2-5	CASSHLTGVGETQYF	TGTGCCAGCAGCCACCTTACCGGGGTGGGAGAGACCCAGTACTTC
TRBV29-1	.	TRBD1	TRBJ1-4	CSAGPGQGNEKLFF	TGCAGCGCGGGCCCGGGACAGGGAAACGAAAAACTGTTTTTT
TRBV5-1	.	TRBD2	TRBJ2-5	CASSRGGLAVAEAQYF	TGCGCCAGCAGCCGCGGAGGACTAGCGGTGGCGGAGGCCCAGTACTTC
TRBV29-1	.	.	TRBJ1-1	CSVGGLGNTEAFF	TGCAGCGTTGGAGGTCTGGGGAACACTGAAGCTTTCTTT
TRBV21-1	.	.	TRBJ1-1	CASSPKPTGEWSTEAFF	TGTGCCAGCAGCCCCAAACCTACCGGGGAATGGAGCACTGAAGCTTTCTTT
TRBV5-5	.	.	TRBJ1-2	CASSLTESYGYTF	TGTGCCAGCAGCTTGACAGAGAGCTATGGCTACACCTTC
TRBV29-1	.	.	TRBJ2-6	CSARGGSGANVLTF	TGCAGCGCCCGCGGCGGCTCTGGGGCCAACGTCCTGACTTTC
TRBV19	.	TRBD1	TRBJ1-6	CASSSGDRGLNSPLHF	TGTGCCAGTTCGAGTGGAGACAGGGGGCTTAATTCACCCCTCCACTTT
TRBV2	.	TRBD2	TRBJ2-7	CASTLGGGLEQYF	TGTGCCAGCACTTTGGGCGGGGGGCTCGAGCAGTACTTC
TRBV5-1	few	TRBD1	TRBJ2-1	CASSLEPGQGEQFF	TGCGCCAGCAGCTTGGAACCAGGACAGGGAGAGCAGTTCTTC
TRBV28	.	.	TRBJ1-1	CAGSSSYHSTEAFF	TGTGCCGGCAGTAGCTCCTATCACAGCACTGAAGCTTTCTTT
TRBV25-1	.	.	TRBJ1-1	CASSVGQGYTEAFF	TGTGCCAGCAGTGTAGGCCAGGGGTACACTGAAGCTTTCTTT
TRBV19	.	.	TRBJ1-1	CASSMAQMNTEAFF	TGTGCCAGTAGTATGGCACAGATGAACACTGAAGCTTTCTTT
TRBV10-3	.	TRBD1	TRBJ2-7	CAISSGQGGYEQYF	TGTGCCATCAGCTCGGGACAGGGGGGCTACGAGCAGTACTTC
TRBV19	.	.	TRBJ2-1	CASTRVGGSYNEQFF	TGTGCCAGTACAAGGGTTGGAGGCTCCTACAATGAGCAGTTCTTC
TRBV29-1	.	.	TRBJ1-5	CSAGEGASQPQHF	TGCAGCGCTGGGGAAGGGGCCAGCCAGCCCCAGCATTTT
TRBV5-1	.	TRBD1	TRBJ1-1	CASFPAGGMNTEAFF	TGCGCCAGCTTCCCCGCAGGGGGCATGAACACTGAAGCTTTCTTT
TRBV5-1	.	TRBD1	TRBJ2-3	CASSLIRGLSTDTQYF	TGCGCCAGCAGCCTCATTAGGGGGCTGAGCACAGATACGCAGTATTTT
TRBV19	.	.	TRBJ2-1	CASSIGNEQFF	TGTGCCAGTAGTATCGGCAATGAGCAGTTCTTC
TRBV27	.	.	TRBJ1-4	CASSLSGRRILFF	TGTGCCAGCAGTTTATCTGGGCGCCGGATCCTGTTTTTT